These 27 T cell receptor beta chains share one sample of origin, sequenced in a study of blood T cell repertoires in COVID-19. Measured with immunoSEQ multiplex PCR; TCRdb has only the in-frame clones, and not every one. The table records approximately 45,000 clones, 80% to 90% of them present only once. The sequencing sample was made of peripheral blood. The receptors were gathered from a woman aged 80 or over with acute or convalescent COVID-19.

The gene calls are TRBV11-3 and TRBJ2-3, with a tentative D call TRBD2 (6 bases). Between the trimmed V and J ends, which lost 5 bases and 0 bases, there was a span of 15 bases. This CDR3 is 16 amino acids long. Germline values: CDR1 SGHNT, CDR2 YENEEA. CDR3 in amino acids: CASSKGTSPSTDTQYF. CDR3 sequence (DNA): TGTGCCAGCAGCAAAGGGACTTCTCCTAGCACAGATACGCAGTATTTT.

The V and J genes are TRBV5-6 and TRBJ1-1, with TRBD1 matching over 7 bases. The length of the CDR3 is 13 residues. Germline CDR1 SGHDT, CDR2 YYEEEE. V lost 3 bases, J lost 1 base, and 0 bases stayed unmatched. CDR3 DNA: TGTGCCAGCAGCTGGGACAGGAACACTGAAGCTTTCTTT. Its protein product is CASSWDRNTEAFF.

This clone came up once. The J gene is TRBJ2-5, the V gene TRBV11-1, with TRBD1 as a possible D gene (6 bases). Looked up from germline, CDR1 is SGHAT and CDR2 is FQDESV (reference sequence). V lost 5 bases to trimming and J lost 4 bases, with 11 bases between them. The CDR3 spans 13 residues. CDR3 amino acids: CASSRGQRETQYF. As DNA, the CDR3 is TGTGCCAGCAGCCGCGGACAGCGAGAGACCCAGTACTTC.

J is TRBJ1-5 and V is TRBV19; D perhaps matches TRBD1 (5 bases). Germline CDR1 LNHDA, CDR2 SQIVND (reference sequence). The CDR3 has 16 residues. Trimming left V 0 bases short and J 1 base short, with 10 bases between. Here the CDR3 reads CASSIDQGLSNQPQHF. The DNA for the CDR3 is TGTGCCAGTAGTATAGATCAGGGACTAAGCAATCAGCCCCAGCATTTT.

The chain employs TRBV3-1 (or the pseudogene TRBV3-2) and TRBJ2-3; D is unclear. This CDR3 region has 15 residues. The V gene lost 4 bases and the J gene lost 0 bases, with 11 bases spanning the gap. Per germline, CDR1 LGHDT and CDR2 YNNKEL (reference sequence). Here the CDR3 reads CASSPLASSTDTQYF. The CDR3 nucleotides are TGTGCCAGCAGCCCCTTAGCATCTAGCACAGATACGCAGTATTTT.

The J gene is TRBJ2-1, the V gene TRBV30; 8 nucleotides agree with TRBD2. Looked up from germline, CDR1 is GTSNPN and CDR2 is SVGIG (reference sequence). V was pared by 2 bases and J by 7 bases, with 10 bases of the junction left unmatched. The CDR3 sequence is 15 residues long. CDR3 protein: CAWSSGSGGGNEQFF. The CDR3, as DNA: TGTGCCTGGAGTTCCGGAAGCGGGGGAGGGAATGAGCAGTTCTTC.

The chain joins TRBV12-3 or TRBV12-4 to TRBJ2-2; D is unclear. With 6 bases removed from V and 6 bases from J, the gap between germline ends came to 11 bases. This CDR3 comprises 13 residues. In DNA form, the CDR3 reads TGTGCCAGCAGCAGTGTCATGGCCGGGGAGCTGTTTTTT. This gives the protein CASSSVMAGELFF.

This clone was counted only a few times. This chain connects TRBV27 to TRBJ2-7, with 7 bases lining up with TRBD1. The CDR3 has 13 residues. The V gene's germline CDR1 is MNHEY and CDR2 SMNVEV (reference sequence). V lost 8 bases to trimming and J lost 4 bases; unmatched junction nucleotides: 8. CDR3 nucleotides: TGTGCCAGCCAAGGACAGGACCAATACGAGCAGTACTTC. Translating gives CASQGQDQYEQYF.

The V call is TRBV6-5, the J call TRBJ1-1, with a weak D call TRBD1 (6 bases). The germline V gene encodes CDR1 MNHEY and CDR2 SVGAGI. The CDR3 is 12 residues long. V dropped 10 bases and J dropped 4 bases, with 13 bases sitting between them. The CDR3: CAIEGVGTEAFF. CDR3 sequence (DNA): TGTGCCATCGAGGGGGTCGGCACTGAAGCTTTCTTT.

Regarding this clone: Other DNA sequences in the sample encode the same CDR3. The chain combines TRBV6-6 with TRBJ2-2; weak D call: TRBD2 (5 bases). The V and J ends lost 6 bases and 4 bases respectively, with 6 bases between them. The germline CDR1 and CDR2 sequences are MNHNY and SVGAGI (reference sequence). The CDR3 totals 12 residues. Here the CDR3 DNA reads TGTGCCAGCAGCCGGGGCACCGGGGAGCTGTTTTTT. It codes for CASSRGTGELFF.

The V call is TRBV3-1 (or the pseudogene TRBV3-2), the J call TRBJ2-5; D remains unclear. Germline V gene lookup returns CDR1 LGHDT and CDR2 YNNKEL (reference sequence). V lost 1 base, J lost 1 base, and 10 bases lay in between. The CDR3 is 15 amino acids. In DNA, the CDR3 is TGTGCCAGCAGCCAAGGCGGCGGCACCCAAGAGACCCAGTACTTC. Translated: CASSQGGGTQETQYF.

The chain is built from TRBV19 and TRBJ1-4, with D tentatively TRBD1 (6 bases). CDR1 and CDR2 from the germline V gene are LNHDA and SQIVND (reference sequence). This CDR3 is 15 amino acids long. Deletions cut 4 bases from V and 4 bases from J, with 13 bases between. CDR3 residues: CASSSTGKVNEKLFF. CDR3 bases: TGTGCCAGTAGTAGTACAGGGAAAGTTAATGAAAAACTGTTTTTT.

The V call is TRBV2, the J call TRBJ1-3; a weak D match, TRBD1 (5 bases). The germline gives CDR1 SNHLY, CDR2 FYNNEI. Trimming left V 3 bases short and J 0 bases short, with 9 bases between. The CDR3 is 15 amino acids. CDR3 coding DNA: TGTGCCAGCAGTGACAGGGCCAGCTCTGGAAACACCATATATTTT. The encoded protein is CASSDRASSGNTIYF.

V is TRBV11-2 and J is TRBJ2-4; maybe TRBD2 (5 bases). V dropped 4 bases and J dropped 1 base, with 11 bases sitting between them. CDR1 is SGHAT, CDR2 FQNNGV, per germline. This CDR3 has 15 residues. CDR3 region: CASSSVGVAKNIQYF. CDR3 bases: TGTGCCAGCAGCTCAGTGGGAGTGGCCAAAAACATTCAGTACTTC.

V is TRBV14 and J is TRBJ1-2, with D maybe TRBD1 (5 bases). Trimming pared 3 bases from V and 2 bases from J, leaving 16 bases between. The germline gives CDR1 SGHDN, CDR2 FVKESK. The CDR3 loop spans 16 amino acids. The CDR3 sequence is CASSHTEGAPNYGYTF. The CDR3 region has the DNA TGTGCCAGCAGCCATACAGAAGGGGCCCCCAACTATGGCTACACCTTC.

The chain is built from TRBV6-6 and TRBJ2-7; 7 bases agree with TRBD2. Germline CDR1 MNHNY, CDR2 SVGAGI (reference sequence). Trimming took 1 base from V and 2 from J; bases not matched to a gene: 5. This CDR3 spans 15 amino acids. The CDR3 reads CASSYWASGTYEQYF. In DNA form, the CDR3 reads TGTGCCAGCAGTTACTGGGCTAGCGGAACCTACGAGCAGTACTTC.

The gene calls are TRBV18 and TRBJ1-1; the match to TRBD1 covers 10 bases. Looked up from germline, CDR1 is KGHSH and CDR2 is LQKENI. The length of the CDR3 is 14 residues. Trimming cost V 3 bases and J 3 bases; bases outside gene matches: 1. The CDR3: CASSPGTGDTEAFF. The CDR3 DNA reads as TGTGCCAGCTCACCGGGGACAGGGGACACTGAAGCTTTCTTT.

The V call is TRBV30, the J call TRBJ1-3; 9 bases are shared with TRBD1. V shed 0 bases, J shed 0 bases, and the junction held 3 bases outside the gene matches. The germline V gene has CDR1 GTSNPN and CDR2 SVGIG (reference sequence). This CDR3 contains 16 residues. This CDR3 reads CAWSVGQGYSGNTIYF. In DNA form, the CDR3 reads TGTGCCTGGAGTGTGGGACAGGGTTACTCTGGAAACACCATATATTTT.

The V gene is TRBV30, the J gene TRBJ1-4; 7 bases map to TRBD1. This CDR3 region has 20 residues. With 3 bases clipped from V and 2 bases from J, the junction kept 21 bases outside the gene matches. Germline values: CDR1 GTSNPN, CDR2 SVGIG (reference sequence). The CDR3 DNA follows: TGTGCCTGGAGCAAAAGGTGGAGGGGGCGCGAAGGAGCGACTAATGAAAAACTGTTTTTT. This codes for CAWSKRWRGREGATNEKLFF. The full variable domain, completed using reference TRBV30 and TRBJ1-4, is SQTIHQWPATLVQPVGSPLSLECTVEGTSNPNLYWYRQAAGRGLQLLFYSVGIGQISSEVPQNLSASRPQDRQFILSSKKLLLSDSGFYLCAWSKRWRGREGATNEKLFFGSGTQLSVL.

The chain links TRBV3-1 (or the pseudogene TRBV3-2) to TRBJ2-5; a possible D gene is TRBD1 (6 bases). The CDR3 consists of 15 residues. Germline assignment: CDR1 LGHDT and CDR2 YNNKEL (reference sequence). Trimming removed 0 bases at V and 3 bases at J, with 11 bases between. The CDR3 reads CASSQDQKGEETQYF. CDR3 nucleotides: TGTGCCAGCAGCCAAGATCAGAAGGGGGAAGAGACCCAGTACTTC.

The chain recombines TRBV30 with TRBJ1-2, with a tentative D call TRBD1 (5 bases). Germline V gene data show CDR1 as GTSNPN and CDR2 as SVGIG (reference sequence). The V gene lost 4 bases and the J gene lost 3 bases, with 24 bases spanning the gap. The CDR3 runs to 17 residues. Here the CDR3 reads CAWNGNGVGWGDYGYTF. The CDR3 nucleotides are TGTGCCTGGAACGGAAATGGTGTAGGGTGGGGGGACTATGGCTACACCTTC.

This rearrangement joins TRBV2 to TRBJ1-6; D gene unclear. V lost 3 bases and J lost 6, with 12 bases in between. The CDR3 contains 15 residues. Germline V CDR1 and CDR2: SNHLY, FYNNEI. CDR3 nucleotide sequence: TGTGCCAGCAGTGACGGTGGCAGCGGTAATTCACCCCTCCACTTT. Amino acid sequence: CASSDGGSGNSPLHF.

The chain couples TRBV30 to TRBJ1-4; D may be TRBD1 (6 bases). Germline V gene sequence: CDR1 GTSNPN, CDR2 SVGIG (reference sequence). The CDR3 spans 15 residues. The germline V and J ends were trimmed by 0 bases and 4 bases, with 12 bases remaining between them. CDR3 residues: CAWSVPGRGNEKLFF. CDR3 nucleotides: TGTGCCTGGAGTGTACCGGGCAGGGGTAATGAAAAACTGTTTTTT.

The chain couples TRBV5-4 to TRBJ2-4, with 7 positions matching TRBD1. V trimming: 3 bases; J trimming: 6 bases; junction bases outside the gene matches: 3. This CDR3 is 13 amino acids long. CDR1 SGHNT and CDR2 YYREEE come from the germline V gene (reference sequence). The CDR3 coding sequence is TGTGCCAGCAGCTCGGGACAGCCAAACATTCAGTACTTC. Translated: CASSSGQPNIQYF.

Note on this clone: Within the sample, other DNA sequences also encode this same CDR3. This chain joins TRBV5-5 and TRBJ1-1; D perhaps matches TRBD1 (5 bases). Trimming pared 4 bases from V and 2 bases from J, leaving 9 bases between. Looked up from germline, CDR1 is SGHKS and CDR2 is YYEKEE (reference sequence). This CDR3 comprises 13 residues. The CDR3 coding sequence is TGTGCCAGCAGCCCTGGACAAAACACTGAAGCTTTCTTT. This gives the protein CASSPGQNTEAFF.

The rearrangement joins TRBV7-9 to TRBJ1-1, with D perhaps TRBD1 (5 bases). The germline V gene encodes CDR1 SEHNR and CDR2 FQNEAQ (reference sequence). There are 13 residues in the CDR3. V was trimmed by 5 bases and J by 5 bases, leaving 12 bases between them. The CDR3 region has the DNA TGTGCCAGCAGCCAAGACAGTCGGACTGAAGCTTTCTTT. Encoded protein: CASSQDSRTEAFF.

Here the CDR3 DNA reads TGTGCCAGCAGCATCGCCCAAGCAGGGTATGGCTACACCTTC. It codes for CASSIAQAGYGYTF. The J gene is TRBJ1-2, the V gene TRBV7-2; TRBD1 might be the D (5 bases). CDR3 length: 14 residues. CDR1 is SGHTA, CDR2 FQGNSA, per germline. Trimming removed 5 bases at V and 5 bases at J, with 15 bases between.